This T cell receptor beta chain came from a study of long-term antiretroviral therapy in people with HIV. A v3.0 immunoSEQ assay was performed at survey level. Sequencing was performed with immunoSEQ multiplex PCR; in TCRdb, only in-frame clones are kept and a portion is missing. The table has more than 20,000 clones, about 80% seen once. The length of the CDR3 is 15 residues. Germline CDR1 and CDR2: MGHDK and SYGVNS. V shed 5 bases and J shed 1 base, with 14 bases lying between them. This clone was seen a single time. V usage is TRBV25-1 and J usage is TRBJ1-1, with TRBD1 as a possible D gene (6 bases). The source is a man aged 25 to 45 with HIV. Source: unsorted PBMCs, taken 4.4 years after starting antiretroviral therapy. This CDR3 is CASSLLRDKNTEAFF. The CDR3 DNA is TGTGCCAGCAGTTTACTACGGGACAAGAACACTGAAGCTTTCTTT. The entire variable domain, with the rest obtained from reference TRBV25-1 and TRBJ1-1, is as follows: EADIYQTPRYLVIGTGKKITLECSQTMGHDKMYWYQQDPGMELHLIHYSYGVNSTEKGDLSSESTVSRIRTEHFPLTLESARPSHTSQYLCASSLLRDKNTEAFFGQGTRLTVV.